This T cell receptor beta chain was recorded in a study of T cells in pancreatic ductal adenocarcinoma. Method: immunoSEQ multiplex PCR; TCRdb's copy keeps in-frame clones and lacks some. This table holds around 100,000 clones, more than 90% found once. This CDR3 has 18 amino acids. Germline CDR1 reads LNHDA; CDR2 reads SQIVND (reference sequence). V was clipped by 0 bases and J by 0 bases; unmatched bases: 9. The selected patients with pancreatic ductal adenocarcinoma had surgery but no neoadjuvant therapy. This sequence originates from a human donor with pancreatic ductal adenocarcinoma. The specimen sequenced was PBMCs. The chain employs TRBV19 and TRBJ2-3; 7 bases agree with TRBD2. Here the CDR3 reads CASSIDSGGAGSTDTQYF. CDR3 nucleotide sequence: TGTGCCAGTAGTATAGATTCGGGTGGAGCGGGGAGCACAGATACGCAGTATTTT. Supplemented by reference TRBV19 and TRBJ2-3, the full variable domain reads DGGITQSPKYLFRKEGQNVTLSCEQNLNHDAMYWYRQDPGQGLRLIYYSQIVNDFQKGDIAEGYSVSREKKESFPLTVTSAQKNPTAFYLCASSIDSGGAGSTDTQYFGPGTRLTVL.